This TCR beta chain was observed in a study of CD8+ T cells in alopecia areata. Whole-study context: It was oral tofacitinib, at 5 to 10 mg twice daily, that treated patients received. The study gave tofacitinib for 6 to 18 months, then 6 months off drug. General study results and limits: Lesional scalp, especially alopecia totalis/universalis, showed higher clonality than normal scalp.

From alopecia areata patients, lesional scalp punch biopsies and peripheral blood were collected. CDR1 is GTSNPN, CDR2 SVGIG, per germline (reference sequence). V was clipped by 3 bases and J by 8 bases, with 10 bases between them. The CDR3 totals 11 residues. RNA extraction was followed by reverse transcription into cDNA, which acted as the sequencing template. The data were produced by immunoSEQ multiplex PCR, yet TCRdb's version contains in-frame clones alone and is incomplete. Of more than 200,000 clones in the sample, about two thirds were seen once. Notes on this clone: Antigen specificity is unknown.

The source of this sequence is a human donor with alopecia areata. Sequences were derived from CD4+ T cells sorted from blood, sampled at week 0. V and J are TRBV30 and TRBJ1-2; no firm D call. The CDR3 coding sequence is TGTGCCTGGAGCCGGACCCGGGGCTACACCTTC. Its protein product is CAWSRTRGYTF.